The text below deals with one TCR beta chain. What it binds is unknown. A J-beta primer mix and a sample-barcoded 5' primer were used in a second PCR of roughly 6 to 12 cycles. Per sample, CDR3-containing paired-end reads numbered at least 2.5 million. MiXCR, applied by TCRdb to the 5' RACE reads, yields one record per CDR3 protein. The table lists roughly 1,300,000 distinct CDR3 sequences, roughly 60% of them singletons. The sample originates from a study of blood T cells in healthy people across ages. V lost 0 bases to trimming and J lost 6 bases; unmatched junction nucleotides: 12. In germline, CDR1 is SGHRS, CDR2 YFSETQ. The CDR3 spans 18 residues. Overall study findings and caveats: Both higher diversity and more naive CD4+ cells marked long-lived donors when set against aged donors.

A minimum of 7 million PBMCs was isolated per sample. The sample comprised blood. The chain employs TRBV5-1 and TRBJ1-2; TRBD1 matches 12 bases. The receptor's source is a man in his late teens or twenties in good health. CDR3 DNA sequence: TGCGCCAGCAGCTTGGATACCACAGGGACAGGGGGCAAAAATGGCTACACCTTC. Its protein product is CASSLDTTGTGGKNGYTF.